These T cell receptor beta chains were read from a single sample in a study of cytomegalovirus exposure and HLA in healthy donors. Clones were sequenced by immunoSEQ multiplex PCR, and TCRdb holds only the in-frame ones, with some missing. Altogether some 110,000 clones are present, roughly 70% being singletons, with the ten largest covering around 10%. Sequenced: PBMCs. These receptors were collected from a woman between 50 and 59 years old in good health and CMV-seropositive. CDR3s include the opening cysteine and the closing phenylalanine or tryptophan. The D gene is left open where the match is weak. Only some rows state a clone size, as once, few, many or a class for expanded clones.

-	TRBV4-2	TRBJ1-2	-	CASSQEKSEGYTF	TGTGCCAGCAGCCAAGAGAAGTCCGAGGGCTACACCTTC
few	TRBV11-2	TRBJ2-5	TRBD1	CASSQRQGSAMGETQYF	TGTGCCAGCAGCCAGAGACAGGGGTCGGCCATGGGAGAGACCCAGTACTTC
-	TRBV4-3	TRBJ2-1	TRBD1	CASRKGQGVDEQFF	TGCGCCAGCAGGAAGGGACAGGGCGTCGATGAGCAGTTCTTC
once	TRBV6-5	TRBJ2-7	TRBD2	CASSYSGVAGPYEQYF	TGTGCCAGCAGTTACTCGGGGGTAGCGGGACCCTACGAGCAGTACTTC
-	TRBV5-1	TRBJ1-2	-	CASSLEVTDGYTF	TGCGCCAGCAGCTTGGAAGTGACAGATGGCTACACCTTC
-	TRBV6-1	TRBJ1-2	-	CASSADRAYGYTF	TGTGCCAGCAGTGCTGACAGAGCCTATGGCTACACCTTC
once	TRBV7-2	TRBJ2-3	TRBD2	CASRGLAGGRPDTQYF	TGTGCCAGCAGGGGACTAGCGGGGGGGCGCCCAGATACGCAGTATTTT
-	TRBV28	TRBJ1-4	-	CASSLSSPLFF	TGTGCCAGCAGTCTCAGTTCTCCACTGTTTTTT
-	TRBV5-1	TRBJ1-2	TRBD1	CASSSSGGSNYGYTF	TGCGCCAGCAGCTCTTCAGGGGGCTCTAACTATGGCTACACCTTC
-	TRBV7-9	TRBJ1-6	-	CASSSQTPLHF	TGTGCCAGCAGCTCACAGACACCCCTCCACTTT
-	TRBV7-9	TRBJ1-1	-	CASSLDVGTGSEAFF	TGTGCCAGCAGCTTAGATGTCGGTACGGGATCTGAAGCTTTCTTT
-	TRBV5-4	TRBJ2-2	-	CASSPGQLTGELFF	TGTGCCAGCAGCCCAGGACAGCTCACCGGGGAGCTGTTTTTT
-	TRBV4-1	TRBJ1-2	-	CASSLITPGAGGYTF	TGCGCCAGCAGCCTCATAACACCAGGGGCGGGTGGCTACACCTTC
-	TRBV30	TRBJ1-5	-	CAWSQRGEGFDQPQHF	TGTGCCTGGAGTCAGCGGGGGGAGGGATTCGATCAGCCCCAGCATTTT
-	TRBV27	TRBJ1-1	-	CASSTPLNTEAFF	TGTGCCAGCAGTACACCCCTGAACACTGAAGCTTTCTTT
once	TRBV4-1	TRBJ1-2	-	CASSHDGGVYGYTF	TGCGCCAGCAGCCATGACGGAGGGGTTTATGGCTACACCTTC
-	TRBV25-1	TRBJ2-1	TRBD2	CASSRSGDNEQFF	TGTGCCAGCAGTAGGAGCGGGGACAATGAGCAGTTCTTC
few	TRBV4-1	TRBJ1-1	-	CASSQGPGEYTEAFF	TGCGCCAGCAGCCAGGGGCCGGGGGAGTACACTGAAGCTTTCTTT
-	TRBV30	TRBJ1-1	-	CAWSDWTRGRAVVF	TGTGCCTGGAGTGATTGGACAAGGGGTCGGGCCGTGGTCTTT
once	TRBV19	TRBJ2-1	-	CASSPGSAGLPLGYNEQFF	TGTGCCAGTAGTCCCGGATCGGCGGGCCTTCCCCTGGGGTACAATGAGCAGTTCTTC
once	TRBV6-5	TRBJ2-1	-	CASSSRSYNEQFF	TGTGCCAGCAGTAGCCGATCCTACAATGAGCAGTTCTTC
-	TRBV7-2	TRBJ1-5	-	CASSHDKGAQPQHF	TGTGCCAGCAGCCATGACAAAGGGGCGCAGCCCCAGCATTTT
-	TRBV27	TRBJ2-2	TRBD2	CASSLWEGGELFF	TGTGCCAGCAGTTTATGGGAGGGCGGGGAGCTGTTTTTT
few	TRBV5-5	TRBJ1-4	-	CASSPSPTNEKLFF	TGTGCCAGCAGCCCGAGCCCAACTAATGAAAAACTGTTTTTT
few	TRBV19	TRBJ2-7	TRBD2	CASSPLAGALYEQYF	TGTGCCAGTTCCCCACTAGCGGGGGCCCTCTACGAGCAGTACTTC
-	TRBV2	TRBJ2-3	-	CASKRGGTDTQYF	TGTGCCAGCAAGAGGGGGGGGACAGATACGCAGTATTTT
-	TRBV7-8	TRBJ1-4	-	CASSLAVATNEKLFF	TGTGCCAGCAGCTTAGCGGTAGCAACTAATGAAAAACTGTTTTTT
-	TRBV9	TRBJ1-6	-	CASSHGRTVANSPLHF	TGTGCCAGCTCCCATGGAAGGACAGTCGCTAATTCACCCCTCCACTTT
-	TRBV4-1	TRBJ1-1	-	CASSQGRVDRMNTEAFF	TGCGCCAGCAGCCAAGGGAGGGTAGACCGGATGAACACTGAAGCTTTCTTT
-	TRBV10-3	TRBJ1-5	-	CAISDQPVGQANQPQHF	TGTGCCATCAGTGATCAGCCGGTTGGGCAGGCCAATCAGCCCCAGCATTTT
few	TRBV29-1	TRBJ2-1	-	CSADQVDIEQFF	TGCAGCGCTGACCAGGTAGACATTGAGCAGTTCTTC
few	TRBV2	TRBJ1-1	TRBD1	CASRDRGLTEAFF	TGTGCCAGCAGGGACAGGGGGCTTACTGAAGCTTTCTTT
few	TRBV9	TRBJ2-1	TRBD2	CASSVGGSYSYNEQFF	TGTGCCAGCAGCGTAGGCGGGAGTTACTCCTACAATGAGCAGTTCTTC
-	TRBV7-2	TRBJ1-5	TRBD1	CASSPQGALESQHF	TGTGCCAGCAGCCCGCAGGGGGCCCTGGAGTCCCAGCATTTT
-	TRBV6-6	TRBJ2-7	TRBD1	CASRSTGTGGNEQYF	TGTGCCAGCAGAAGTACCGGGACAGGGGGCAACGAGCAGTACTTC
-	TRBV6-1	TRBJ1-4	-	CASEEGLGEKLFF	TGTGCCAGCGAGGAGGGGTTGGGGGAAAAACTGTTTTTT
-	TRBV4-3	TRBJ1-1	-	CASSQVPTGVNTEAFF	TGCGCCAGCAGCCAAGTTCCGACGGGTGTGAACACTGAAGCTTTCTTT
-	TRBV21-1	TRBJ1-1	-	CALLCRLGQGNTEAFF	TGTGCCCTTCTTTGTCGTTTGGGACAGGGGAACACTGAAGCTTTCTTT
few	TRBV9	TRBJ1-2	TRBD1	CASSIGGQGGGYTF	TGTGCCAGCAGCATTGGCGGACAGGGCGGTGGCTACACCTTC
-	TRBV28	TRBJ1-1	TRBD1	CASGTADSNTEAFF	TGTGCCAGCGGGACAGCCGACTCGAACACTGAAGCTTTCTTT
-	TRBV18	TRBJ1-4	-	CASSPPGREGEKLFF	TGTGCCAGCTCACCACCGGGCAGGGAGGGTGAAAAACTGTTTTTT
-	TRBV7-8	TRBJ2-5	TRBD2	CASSPQGGGTQYF	TGTGCCAGCAGCCCGCAGGGCGGGGGGACCCAGTACTTC
-	TRBV4-1	TRBJ1-4	TRBD1	CASSQDWTQGSEKLFF	TGCGCCAGCAGCCAAGATTGGACACAGGGGAGTGAAAAACTGTTTTTT
-	TRBV27	TRBJ1-1	TRBD1	CASSSGQGTEAFF	TGTGCCAGCAGTAGCGGACAGGGCACTGAAGCTTTCTTT
-	TRBV7-3	TRBJ2-1	TRBD2	CASSLTSGTSYNEQFF	TGTGCCAGCAGCTTAACTTCAGGGACTAGTTACAATGAGCAGTTCTTC
-	TRBV6-6	TRBJ2-7	-	CASSSRGGPYEQYF	TGTGCCAGCAGTTCTCGGGGTGGCCCCTACGAGCAGTACTTC
few	TRBV7-7	TRBJ2-3	-	CASSLDGDTQYF	TGTGCCAGCAGCTTAGACGGAGATACGCAGTATTTT
-	TRBV29-1	TRBJ2-1	-	CSVAETAGNEQFF	TGCAGCGTTGCGGAGACCGCCGGCAATGAGCAGTTCTTC
-	TRBV18	TRBJ2-7	-	CASSTTRGSSYEQYF	TGTGCCAGCTCCACGACGAGGGGGAGCTCCTACGAGCAGTACTTC
once	TRBV7-2	TRBJ1-2	-	CASSYLGEGRNYGYTF	TGTGCCAGCAGCTACCTGGGGGAGGGGAGAAACTATGGCTACACCTTC
-	TRBV25-1	TRBJ1-2	TRBD1	CASHGQGVNYGYTF	TGTGCCAGTCACGGACAGGGGGTAAACTATGGCTACACCTTC